Below, one T cell receptor beta chain is given with its context. Its antigen is still unknown. This sample stems from a study of T cells in Graves' hyperthyroidism and ophthalmopathy. On the study more broadly: It was at initial diagnosis, before any treatment, that peripheral blood was collected. Study-wide points: In the blood, most expanded thyroid clonotypes above 0.001 appeared as well. Through a model of 13 V-J features, ophthalmopathy was separated from stable hyperthyroidism.

The CDR3 is made up of 14 amino acids. V was shortened by 5 bases and J by 10 bases, with 20 bases between the two germline ends. Using RNA transcripts as the source, TCR beta CDR3 regions were amplified. First-round RT-PCR targeting the TCR CDR3 was performed with the HTBI primer set. TCRdb processed the multiplex PCR reads anew with MiXCR; each CDR3 protein has one entry. The sample has about 600,000 distinct CDR3 sequences, 12% to 15% seen once. It was 10 ml of fresh peripheral blood that supplied the PBMCs. V and J are TRBV12-3 or TRBV12-4 and TRBJ1-2, with a tentative D call TRBD1 (6 bases). Sequenced: blood. The receptor was derived from a young woman with Graves' ophthalmopathy. CDR3 coding DNA: TGTGCCAGCAGTCCCGGGGGCGACTATGGCGACTACACCTTC. Translating it yields CASSPGGDYGDYTF.